Listed here are 6 T cell receptor beta chains from one sample, sequenced in a study of early T cells in non-severe SARS-CoV-2 infection. A single record per CDR3 protein comes from TCRdb applying MiXCR to the 5' RACE reads. The table lists 20,000 to 25,000 distinct CDR3 sequences, 4% to 4.5% of them singletons. Sample: whole blood. The origin of the receptors is an adult who was a healthcare worker with PCR-confirmed SARS-CoV-2 infection or an uninfected control (not recorded which).

The chain couples TRBV5-8 to TRBJ2-7; D is possibly TRBD2 (5 bases). This CDR3 region has 14 residues. V lost 3 bases and J 4 bases, leaving 14 bases between the germline ends. CDR1 is SGHTS and CDR2 is YDEGEE in the germline V gene. This CDR3 reads CASSSRWTGYEQYF. CDR3 DNA sequence: TGTGCCAGCAGCTCTAGATGGACGGGATACGAGCAGTACTTC.

Ten or more counts support this clonotype. This chain links TRBV3-1 with TRBJ2-3; possibly TRBD1 or TRBD2 for D (5 bases each). V lost 4 bases and J 6 bases, leaving 14 bases between the germline ends. The CDR3 runs to 14 residues. CDR1 and CDR2 from the germline V gene are LGHDT and YNNKEL (reference sequence). CDR3 nucleotide sequence: TGTGCCAGCAGCCCCGTGGGGGACGTCGATACGCAGTATTTT. As protein: CASSPVGDVDTQYF.

This clonotype has a count of ten or more. This chain links TRBV6-6 with TRBJ2-5; 7 bases are a match to TRBD2. CDR1 and CDR2 (germline): MNHNY, SVGAGI (reference sequence). The ends lost 5 bases at V and 0 bases at J; junction bases unmatched: 3. This CDR3 has 14 residues. The chain's CDR3 is CASSTGLDQETQYF. CDR3 DNA: TGTGCCAGCAGTACTGGACTAGACCAAGAGACCCAGTACTTC.

The sample holds many counts of this clonotype. An end of the junction does not agree with germline; a read error may underlie this. J is TRBJ1-5 and V is TRBV20-1; D is ambiguous. Germline lookup yields CDR1 DFQATT and CDR2 SNEGSKA (reference sequence). The CDR3 length is 12 residues. CDR3 region: CSARDSTQPQHF. The CDR3 DNA reads TGCAGTGCTAGAGATAGCACTCAGCCCCAGCATTTT.

There are many counts of this clonotype. V is TRBV12-3 or TRBV12-4 and J is TRBJ1-6; no clear D gene. The ends were cut back, 7 bases at V and 7 bases at J, with 17 bases in the middle. The CDR3 is 15 residues long. The CDR3: CASTSRAGPNSPLHF. The CDR3 DNA is TGTGCCAGCACTTCGCGGGCCGGGCCCAATTCACCCCTCCACTTT.

Ten or more counts support this clonotype. This chain joins TRBV7-8 and TRBJ1-2; the match to TRBD1 covers 7 bases. V was clipped by 5 bases and J by 0 bases; unmatched bases: 6. The germline gives CDR1 SGHVS, CDR2 FQNEAQ. The CDR3 extends over 15 amino acids. In DNA, the CDR3 is TGTGCCAGCAGCAGGGACAGACTTCCTAACTATGGCTACACCTTC. Translated: CASSRDRLPNYGYTF.